This is a list of T cell receptor beta chains from one sample in a study of CD8+ T cells in alopecia areata. The data were produced by immunoSEQ multiplex PCR, yet TCRdb's version contains in-frame clones alone and is incomplete. This table holds 85,000 to 95,000 clones, just over 70% found once. Specimen: CD8+ T cells sorted from blood, collected around week 46, from a patient treated with tofacitinib. These receptors came from a human donor with alopecia areata. The CDR3 runs from the conserved cysteine through the conserved F or W. D genes are given only for firm matches. Clone sizes are given selectively: once, few, many, or a class where the clone is expanded.

v_gene	d_gene	abundance	j_gene	CDR3nt	CDR3aa
TRBV4-3	-	few	TRBJ2-3	TGCGCCAGCAGCCGGACCTACACAGATACGCAGTATTTT	CASSRTYTDTQYF
TRBV4-3	-	-	TRBJ2-7	TGCGCCAGCAGCCACGACCGGGACGGCTCCTACGAGCAGTACTTC	CASSHDRDGSYEQYF
TRBV29-1	TRBD1	-	TRBJ2-7	TGCAGCGTTGGGACAGGATACTACGAGCAGTACTTC	CSVGTGYYEQYF
TRBV5-5	-	-	TRBJ1-1	TGTGCCAGCAGCTACGCTCTCCGGGACGGCGACGAAGCTTTCTTT	CASSYALRDGDEAFF
TRBV11-2	TRBD1	-	TRBJ2-7	TGTGCCAGCAGCCCTCATCCGGGACAGGGTGTCGCCTACGAGCAGTACTTC	CASSPHPGQGVAYEQYF
TRBV29-1	TRBD1	-	TRBJ2-5	TGCAGCGTTCAGGGACAGCAAGAGACCCAGTACTTC	CSVQGQQETQYF
TRBV13	-	-	TRBJ2-1	TGTGCCAGCAGCTCAACCGGGACACCCACCAATGAGCAGTTCTTC	CASSSTGTPTNEQFF
TRBV2	-	-	TRBJ2-7	TGTGCCAGCAGTCCGACACGGGCGTACGAGCAGTACTTC	CASSPTRAYEQYF
TRBV12-5	TRBD1	-	TRBJ2-7	TGTGCTAGTGGTGCCGGGACAGGGGCAGGGGAGCAGTACTTC	CASGAGTGAGEQYF
TRBV5-6	-	-	TRBJ1-5	TGTGCCAGCAGCTTGGGGGGGGCCGGGCAGCCCCAGCATTTT	CASSLGGAGQPQHF
TRBV30	-	few	TRBJ2-7	TGTGCCTGGAGTGTTTGGGGTTCGTACGAGCAGTACTTC	CAWSVWGSYEQYF
TRBV2	-	-	TRBJ2-4	TGTGCCAGCAGTGGCGTCCAAGGGGTAGCCAAAAACATTCAGTACTTC	CASSGVQGVAKNIQYF
TRBV10-3	TRBD2	-	TRBJ2-7	TGTGCCACCTCTCTTGGACTAGGAGAGTCGGAGCAGTACTTC	CATSLGLGESEQYF
TRBV10-2	-	-	TRBJ2-6	TGCGCCAGCAGGGACATAGCGACTTCGGGGGCCAACGTCCTGACTTTC	CASRDIATSGANVLTF
TRBV25-1	-	-	TRBJ1-5	TGTGCCAGCAGTGAGGGTTATAATCAGCCCCAGCATTTT	CASSEGYNQPQHF
TRBV15	TRBD2	-	TRBJ2-3	TGTGCCACCAGCGAAACGCGGGGGACTAGCACAGATACGCAGTATTTT	CATSETRGTSTDTQYF
TRBV2	-	-	TRBJ1-4	TGTGCCAGCAGTGAACGTGGTGAAAAACTGTTTTTT	CASSERGEKLFF
TRBV6-5	-	-	TRBJ2-3	TGTGCCAGCAGTCTCTCGGGCGGAACAGATACGCAGTATTTT	CASSLSGGTDTQYF
TRBV30	TRBD1	-	TRBJ2-7	TGTGCCTGGAGCCCGGGACAGGGGTACGAGCAGTACTTC	CAWSPGQGYEQYF
TRBV6-6	-	-	TRBJ1-1	TGTGCCAGCAGTTACGGTCCAGGGAAAATGAACACTGAAGCTTTCTTT	CASSYGPGKMNTEAFF
TRBV5-4	-	once	TRBJ2-7	TGTGCCGACAAGTGGGGGGGACAGCATTACGAGCAGTACTTC	CADKWGGQHYEQYF
TRBV9	TRBD1	-	TRBJ2-7	TGTGCCAGCAGCGTAGAGTCAGGGGGCTACGAGCAGTACTTC	CASSVESGGYEQYF
TRBV7-9	-	-	TRBJ1-2	TGTGCCAGCAGCTTAGGTCGGGGGGCAGGATCCGGCTACACCTTC	CASSLGRGAGSGYTF
TRBV4-3	-	-	TRBJ2-7	TGCGCCAGCAGCCAGACGACAGGACCCTACGAGCAGTACTTC	CASSQTTGPYEQYF
TRBV6-1	TRBD1	few	TRBJ2-7	TGTGCCAGCAGCCTCATCCGGGACAGACCCTACGAGCAGTACTTC	CASSLIRDRPYEQYF
TRBV29-1	-	-	TRBJ2-7	TGCAGCGTTGAGGTGGACAGCTCCTACGAGCAGTACTTC	CSVEVDSSYEQYF